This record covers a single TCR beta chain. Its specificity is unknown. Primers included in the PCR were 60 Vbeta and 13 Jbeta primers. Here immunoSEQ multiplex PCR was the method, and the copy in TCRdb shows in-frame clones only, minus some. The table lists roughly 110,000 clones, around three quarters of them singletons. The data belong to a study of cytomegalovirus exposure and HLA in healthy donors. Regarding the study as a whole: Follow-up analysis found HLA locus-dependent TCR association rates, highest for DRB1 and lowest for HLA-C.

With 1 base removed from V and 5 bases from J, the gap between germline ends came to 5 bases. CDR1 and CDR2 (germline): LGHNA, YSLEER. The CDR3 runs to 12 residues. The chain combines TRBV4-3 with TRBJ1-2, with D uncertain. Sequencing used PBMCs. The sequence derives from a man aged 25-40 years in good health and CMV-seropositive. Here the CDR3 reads CASSQAAYGYTF. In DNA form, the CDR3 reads TGCGCCAGCAGCCAAGCAGCGTATGGCTACACCTTC.